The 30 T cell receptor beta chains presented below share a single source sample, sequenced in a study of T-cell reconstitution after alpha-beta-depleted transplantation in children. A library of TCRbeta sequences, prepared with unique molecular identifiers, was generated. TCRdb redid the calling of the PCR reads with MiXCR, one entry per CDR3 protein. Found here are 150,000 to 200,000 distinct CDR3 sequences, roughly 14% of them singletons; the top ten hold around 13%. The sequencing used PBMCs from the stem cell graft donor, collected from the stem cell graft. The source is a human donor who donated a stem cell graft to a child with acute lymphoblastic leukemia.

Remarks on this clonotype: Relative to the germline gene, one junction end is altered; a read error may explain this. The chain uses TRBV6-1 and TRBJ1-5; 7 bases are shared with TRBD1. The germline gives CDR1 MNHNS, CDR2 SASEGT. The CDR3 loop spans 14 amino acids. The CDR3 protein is CASQKTGRNQPRHF. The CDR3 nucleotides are TGTGCCAGCCAGAAGACAGGGAGGAATCAGCCCCGGCATTTT.

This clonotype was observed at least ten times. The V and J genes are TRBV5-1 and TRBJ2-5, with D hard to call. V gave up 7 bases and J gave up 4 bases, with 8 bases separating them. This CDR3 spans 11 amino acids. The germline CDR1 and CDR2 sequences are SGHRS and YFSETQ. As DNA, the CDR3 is TGCGCCAGCCAAGGATTAGAGACCCAGTACTTC. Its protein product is CASQGLETQYF. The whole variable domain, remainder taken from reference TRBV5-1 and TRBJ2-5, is KAGVTQTPRYLIKTRGQQVTLSCSPISGHRSVSWYQQTPGQGLQFLFEYFSETQRNKGNFPGRFSGRQFSNSRSEMNVSTLELGDSALYLCASQGLETQYFGPGTRLLVL.

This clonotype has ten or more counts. The DNA of the CDR3 is TGTGCCAGCAGCCCATTCCGGGACGGTACCTACGAGCAGTACTTC. Amino acids: CASSPFRDGTYEQYF. This rearrangement joins TRBV3-1 to TRBJ2-7; D tentatively reads TRBD1 or TRBD2 (5 bases each). Germline assignment: CDR1 LGHDT and CDR2 YNNKEL (reference sequence). V was cut by 4 bases and J by 2 bases, with 15 bases left in between. This CDR3 is built from 15 residues.

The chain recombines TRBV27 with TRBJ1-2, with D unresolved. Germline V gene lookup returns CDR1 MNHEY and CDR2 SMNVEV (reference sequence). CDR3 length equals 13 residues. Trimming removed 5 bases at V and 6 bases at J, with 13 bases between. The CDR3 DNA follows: TGTGCCAGCAGTGACCGACGTGGGGATGGCTACACCTTC. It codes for CASSDRRGDGYTF.

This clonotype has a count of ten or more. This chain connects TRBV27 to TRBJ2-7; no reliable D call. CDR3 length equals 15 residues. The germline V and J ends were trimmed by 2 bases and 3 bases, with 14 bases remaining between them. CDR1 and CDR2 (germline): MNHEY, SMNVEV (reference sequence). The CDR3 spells CASSLRGPLFYEQYF. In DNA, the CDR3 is TGTGCCAGCAGTTTACGTGGTCCCCTTTTCTACGAGCAGTACTTC.

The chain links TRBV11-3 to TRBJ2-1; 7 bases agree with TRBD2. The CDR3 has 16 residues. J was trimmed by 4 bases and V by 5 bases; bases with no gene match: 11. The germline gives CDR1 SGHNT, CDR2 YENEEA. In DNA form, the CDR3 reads TGTGCCAGCAGCCTCAGGATGGGGGAGGGTTACAATGAGCAGTTCTTC. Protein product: CASSLRMGEGYNEQFF.

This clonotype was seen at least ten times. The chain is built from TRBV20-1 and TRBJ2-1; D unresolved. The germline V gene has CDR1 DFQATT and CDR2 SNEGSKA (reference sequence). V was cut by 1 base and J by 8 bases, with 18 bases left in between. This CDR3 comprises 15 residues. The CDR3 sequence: CSARGGLARRYEQFF. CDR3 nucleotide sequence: TGCAGTGCTAGAGGGGGTTTGGCAAGACGGTATGAGCAGTTCTTC.

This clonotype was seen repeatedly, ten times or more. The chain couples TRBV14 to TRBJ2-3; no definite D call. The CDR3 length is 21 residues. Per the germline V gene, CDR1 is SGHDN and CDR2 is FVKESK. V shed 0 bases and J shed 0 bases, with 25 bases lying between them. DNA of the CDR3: TGTGCCAGCAGCCAAGAACCCGTCAGTGGCATGTCCGGGCCCAGCACAGATACGCAGTATTTT. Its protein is CASSQEPVSGMSGPSTDTQYF.

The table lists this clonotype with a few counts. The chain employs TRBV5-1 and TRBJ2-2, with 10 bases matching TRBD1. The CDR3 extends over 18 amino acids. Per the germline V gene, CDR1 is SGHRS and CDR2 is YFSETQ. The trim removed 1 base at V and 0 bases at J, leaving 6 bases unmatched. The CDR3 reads CASSLTAGTGANTGELFF. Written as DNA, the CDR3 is TGCGCCAGCAGCTTGACCGCCGGGACAGGGGCGAACACCGGGGAGCTGTTTTTT.

The CDR3 region has the DNA TGCGCCAGCAGCTCAGGGGTCTCCGACAATCAGCCCCAGCATTTT. The encoded protein is CASSSGVSDNQPQHF. The rearrangement joins TRBV5-1 to TRBJ1-5; D perhaps matches TRBD1 (6 bases). This CDR3 contains 15 residues. Trimming cost V 3 bases and J 3 bases, with 13 bases left between them. Germline-derived CDR1 and CDR2 are SGHRS and YFSETQ.

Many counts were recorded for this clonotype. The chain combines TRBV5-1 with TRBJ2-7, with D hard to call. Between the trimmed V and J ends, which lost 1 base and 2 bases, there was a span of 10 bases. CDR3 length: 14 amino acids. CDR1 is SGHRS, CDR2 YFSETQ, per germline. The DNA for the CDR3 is TGCGCCAGCAGCTTGCGTGGCATGACCTACGAGCAGTACTTC. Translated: CASSLRGMTYEQYF.

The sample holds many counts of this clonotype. The DNA of the CDR3 is TGCGCCAGCAGTGACCGGGGGCCGGGGACCCAGTACTTC. Amino acid sequence: CASSDRGPGTQYF. J is TRBJ2-5 and V is TRBV10-2; tentatively, D is TRBD1 or TRBD2 (6 bases each). This CDR3 has 13 residues. Trimming cost V 3 bases and J 7 bases, with 12 bases left between them. Germline V gene data show CDR1 as WSHSY and CDR2 as SAAADI.

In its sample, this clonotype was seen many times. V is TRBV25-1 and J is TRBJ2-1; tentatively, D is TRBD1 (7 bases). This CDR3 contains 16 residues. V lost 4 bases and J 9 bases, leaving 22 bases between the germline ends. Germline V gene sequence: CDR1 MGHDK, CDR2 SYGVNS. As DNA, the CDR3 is TGTGCCAGCAGTGCGGACAGGCAGAAGGGGACTGCTGAGCAGTTCTTC. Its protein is CASSADRQKGTAEQFF.

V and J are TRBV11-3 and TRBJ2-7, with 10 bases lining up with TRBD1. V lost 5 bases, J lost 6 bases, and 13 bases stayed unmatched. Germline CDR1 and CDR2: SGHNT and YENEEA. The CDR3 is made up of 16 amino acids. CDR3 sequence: CASSTPGTGDEAEQYF. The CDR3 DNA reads TGTGCCAGCAGCACGCCCGGGACAGGGGACGAGGCCGAGCAGTACTTC.

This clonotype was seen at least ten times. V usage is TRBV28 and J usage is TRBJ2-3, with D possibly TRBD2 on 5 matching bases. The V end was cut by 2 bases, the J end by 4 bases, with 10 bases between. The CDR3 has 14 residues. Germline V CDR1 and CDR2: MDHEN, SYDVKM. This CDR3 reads CASSLTSLADTQYF. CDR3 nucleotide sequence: TGTGCCAGCAGTTTAACCTCACTAGCAGATACGCAGTATTTT.

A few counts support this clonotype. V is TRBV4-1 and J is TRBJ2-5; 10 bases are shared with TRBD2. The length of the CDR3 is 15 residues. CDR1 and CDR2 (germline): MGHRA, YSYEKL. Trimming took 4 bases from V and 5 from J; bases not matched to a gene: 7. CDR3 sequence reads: CASSRTGTSEETQYF. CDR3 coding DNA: TGCGCCAGCAGCCGCACCGGGACTAGCGAGGAGACCCAGTACTTC.

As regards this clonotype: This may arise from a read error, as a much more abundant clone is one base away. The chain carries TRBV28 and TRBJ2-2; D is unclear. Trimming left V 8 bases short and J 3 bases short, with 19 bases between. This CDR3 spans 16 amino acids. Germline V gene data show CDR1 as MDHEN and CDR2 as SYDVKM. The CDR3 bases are TGTGCCAGCCGCCCTGAAAGATGGGCGGACACCGGGGAGCTGTTTTTT. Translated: CASRPERWADTGELFF.

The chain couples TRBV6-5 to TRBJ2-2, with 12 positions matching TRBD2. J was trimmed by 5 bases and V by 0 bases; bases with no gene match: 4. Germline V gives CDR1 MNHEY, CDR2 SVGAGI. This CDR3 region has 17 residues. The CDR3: CASSYSGLAGGTGELFF. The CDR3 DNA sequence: TGTGCCAGCAGTTACTCTGGTCTAGCGGGAGGGACCGGGGAGCTGTTTTTT.

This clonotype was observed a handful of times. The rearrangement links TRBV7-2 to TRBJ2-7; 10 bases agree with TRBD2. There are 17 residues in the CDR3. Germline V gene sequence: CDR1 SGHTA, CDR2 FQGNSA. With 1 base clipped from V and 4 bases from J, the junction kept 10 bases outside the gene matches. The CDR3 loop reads CASSLGTPGLALYEQYF. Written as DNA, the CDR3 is TGTGCCAGCAGCTTAGGAACTCCGGGACTAGCGCTGTACGAGCAGTACTTC.

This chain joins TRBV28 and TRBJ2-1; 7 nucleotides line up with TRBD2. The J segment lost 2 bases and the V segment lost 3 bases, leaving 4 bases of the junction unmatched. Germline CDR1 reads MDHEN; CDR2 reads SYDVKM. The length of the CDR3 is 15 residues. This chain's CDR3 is CASSLWLAAYNEQFF. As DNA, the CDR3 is TGTGCCAGCAGTTTGTGGCTAGCGGCCTACAATGAGCAGTTCTTC.

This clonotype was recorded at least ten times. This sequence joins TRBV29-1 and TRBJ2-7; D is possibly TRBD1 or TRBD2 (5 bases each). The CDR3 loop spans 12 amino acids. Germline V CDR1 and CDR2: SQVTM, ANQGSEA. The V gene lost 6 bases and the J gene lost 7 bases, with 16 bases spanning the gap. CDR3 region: CSVSQGPTEQYF. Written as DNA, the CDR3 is TGCAGCGTCTCCCAGGGACCAACAGAGCAGTACTTC.

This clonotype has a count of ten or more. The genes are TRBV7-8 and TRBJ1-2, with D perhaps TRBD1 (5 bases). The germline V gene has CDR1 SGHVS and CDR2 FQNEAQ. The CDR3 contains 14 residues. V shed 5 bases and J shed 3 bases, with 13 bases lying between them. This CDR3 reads CASSRAGGDYGYTF. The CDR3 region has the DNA TGTGCCAGCAGCCGGGCTGGGGGGGACTATGGCTACACCTTC.

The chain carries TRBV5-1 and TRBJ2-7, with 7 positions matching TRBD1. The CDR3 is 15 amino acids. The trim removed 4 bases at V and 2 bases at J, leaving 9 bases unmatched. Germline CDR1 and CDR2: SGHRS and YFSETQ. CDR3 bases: TGCGCCAGCAGCGTTACCCCAGGGGGACCCTACGAGCAGTACTTC. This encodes CASSVTPGGPYEQYF.

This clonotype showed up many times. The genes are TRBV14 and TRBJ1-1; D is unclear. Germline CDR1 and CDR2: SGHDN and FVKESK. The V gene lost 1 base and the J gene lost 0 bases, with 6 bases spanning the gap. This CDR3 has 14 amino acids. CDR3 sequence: CASSQAGMNTEAFF. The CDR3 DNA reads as TGTGCCAGCAGCCAAGCGGGCATGAACACTGAAGCTTTCTTT. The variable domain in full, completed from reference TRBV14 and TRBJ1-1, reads EAGVTQFPSHSVIEKGQTVTLRCDPISGHDNLYWYRRVMGKEIKFLLHFVKESKQDESGMPNNRFLAERTGGTYSTLKVQPAELEDSGVYFCASSQAGMNTEAFFGQGTRLTVV.

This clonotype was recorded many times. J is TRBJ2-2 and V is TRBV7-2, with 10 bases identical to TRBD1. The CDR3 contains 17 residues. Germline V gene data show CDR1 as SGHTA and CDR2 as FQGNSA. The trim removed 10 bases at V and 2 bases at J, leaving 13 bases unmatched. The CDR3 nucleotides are TGTGCCACAAGACCCCAAGGGACAGGGGATAACACCGGGGAGCTGTTTTTT. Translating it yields CATRPQGTGDNTGELFF. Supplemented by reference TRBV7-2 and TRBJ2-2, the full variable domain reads GAGVSQSPSNKVTEKGKDVELRCDPISGHTALYWYRQSLGQGLEFLIYFQGNSAPDKSGLPSDRFSAERTGGSVSTLTIQRTQQEDSAVYLCATRPQGTGDNTGELFFGEGSRLTVL.

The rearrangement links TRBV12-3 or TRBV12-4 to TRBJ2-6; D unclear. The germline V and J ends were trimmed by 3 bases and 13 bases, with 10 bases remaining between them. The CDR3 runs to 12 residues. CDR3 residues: CASSLEPAVLTF. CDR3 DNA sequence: TGTGCCAGCAGTTTGGAGCCTGCAGTCCTGACTTTC.

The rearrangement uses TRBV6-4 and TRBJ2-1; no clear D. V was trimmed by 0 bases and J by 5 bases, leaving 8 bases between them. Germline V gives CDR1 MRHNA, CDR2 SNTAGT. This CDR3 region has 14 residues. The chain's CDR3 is CASSDSTRNNEQFF. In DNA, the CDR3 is TGTGCCAGCAGTGACTCGACCCGTAACAATGAGCAGTTCTTC.

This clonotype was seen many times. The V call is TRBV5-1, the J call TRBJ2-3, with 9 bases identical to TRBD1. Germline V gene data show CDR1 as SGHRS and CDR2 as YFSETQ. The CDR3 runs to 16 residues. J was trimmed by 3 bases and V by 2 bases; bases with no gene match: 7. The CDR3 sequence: CASSLQQGAETDTQYF. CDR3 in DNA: TGCGCCAGCAGCTTACAACAGGGGGCGGAAACAGATACGCAGTATTTT.

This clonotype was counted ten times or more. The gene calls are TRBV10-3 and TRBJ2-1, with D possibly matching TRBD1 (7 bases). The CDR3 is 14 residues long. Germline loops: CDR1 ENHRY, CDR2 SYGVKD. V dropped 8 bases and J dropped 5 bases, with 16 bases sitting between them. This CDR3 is CAIGGGTVNNEQFF. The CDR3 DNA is TGTGCCATCGGAGGCGGGACAGTAAACAATGAGCAGTTCTTC.

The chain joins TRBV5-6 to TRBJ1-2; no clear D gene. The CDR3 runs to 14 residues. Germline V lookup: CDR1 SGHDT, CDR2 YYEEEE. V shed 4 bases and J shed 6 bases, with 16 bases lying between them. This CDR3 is CASSPLSGIHGYTF. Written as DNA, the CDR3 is TGTGCCAGCAGCCCCTTATCGGGGATCCATGGCTACACCTTC.